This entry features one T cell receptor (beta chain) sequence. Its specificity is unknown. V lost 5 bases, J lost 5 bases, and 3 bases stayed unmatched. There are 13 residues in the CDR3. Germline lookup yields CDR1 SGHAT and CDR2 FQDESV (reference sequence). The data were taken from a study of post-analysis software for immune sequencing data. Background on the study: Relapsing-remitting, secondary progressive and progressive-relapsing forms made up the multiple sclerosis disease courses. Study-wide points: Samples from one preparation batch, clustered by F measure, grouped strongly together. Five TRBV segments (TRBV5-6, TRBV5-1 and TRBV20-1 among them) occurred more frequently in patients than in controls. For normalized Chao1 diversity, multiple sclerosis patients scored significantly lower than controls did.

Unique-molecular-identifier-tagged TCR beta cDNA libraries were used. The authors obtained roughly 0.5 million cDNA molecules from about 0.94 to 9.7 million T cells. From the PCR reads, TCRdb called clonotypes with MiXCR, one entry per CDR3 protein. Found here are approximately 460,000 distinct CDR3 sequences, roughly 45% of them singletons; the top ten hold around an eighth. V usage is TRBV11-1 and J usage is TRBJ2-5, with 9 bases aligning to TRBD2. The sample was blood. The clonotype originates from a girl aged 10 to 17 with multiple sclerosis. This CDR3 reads CASSVSGRETQYF. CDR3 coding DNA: TGTGCCAGCAGCGTAAGCGGGAGGGAGACCCAGTACTTC.